This T cell receptor beta chain was observed in a study of T cell responses to AZD1222 COVID-19 vaccine. Across the study: Second-dose timings of about 4 or about 12 weeks were pooled.

Study-wide points: Regions 160-218 and 743-854 held dominance among vaccine-associated CD4 TCRs, which spanned spike. Once two AZD1222 doses were given, Spike-specific TCR breadth and depth went up. Repertoires were obtained only post-peak T cell response.

Notes on this clone: The antigen is undetermined.

The CDR3 is 16 residues long. V lost 0 bases to trimming and J lost 6 bases, with 15 bases between them. Per the germline V gene, CDR1 is LNHNV and CDR2 is YYDKDF (reference sequence). The protocol was immunoSEQ multiplex PCR, while the TCRdb copy is restricted to in-frame clones and leaves out a portion. In the table there are around 140,000 clones, around 85% of which are singletons. Here the sequenced sample was peripheral blood, taken on day 0 of AZD1222 vaccination. The genes are TRBV15 and TRBJ2-1; no clear D gene. The receptor was derived from an adult in good health. The CDR3 is CATSRDGTSRINEQFF. CDR3 DNA: TGTGCCACCAGCAGAGATGGTACTTCCAGGATCAATGAGCAGTTCTTC.